The clone carrying this T cell receptor beta chain was detected a few times. Its antigen is still unknown. Trimming took 0 bases from V and 3 from J, leaving 7 bases between them. Germline-derived CDR1 and CDR2 are SGDLS and YYNGEE. This CDR3 is 14 amino acids long. Combining a sample-barcoded 5' primer with a J-beta primer mix, a second PCR ran for roughly 7 to 11 cycles. Every sample gave at least 2.5 million paired-end reads containing CDR3. TCRdb analysed the 5' RACE reads with MiXCR anew, one entry per CDR3 protein. This sample yields about 690,000 distinct CDR3 sequences, of which roughly two fifths are seen a single time; about 30% belongs to the top ten. These data belong to a study of blood T cells in healthy people across ages. General study points: Diversity was higher, and naive CD4+ cells more numerous, in long-lived donors than in aged donors. Roughly linear declines in TCR beta diversity per million T cells occurred with age.

The sample was blood. The chain uses TRBV9 and TRBJ2-4; D remains unclear. The source of this sequence is an elderly man in good health. CDR3 coding DNA: TGTGCCAGCAGCGTAGGCGTCGGCAAAAACATTCAGTACTTC. This codes for CASSVGVGKNIQYF.